This T cell receptor beta chain was documented in a study of T cell clonotyping in hematopoietic cell transplantation. Notes on the study in general: Recipient TCR diversity dropped after transplant; expanded clonotypes rose from day 30 to 180. Cells were unsorted, so CD4 and CD8 contributions were not separated.

Points on this clone: No antigen is known for it.

Sequenced by immunoSEQ multiplex PCR; TCRdb stores in-frame clones only, minus some. This table holds about 41,000 clones, 95% found once. The length of the CDR3 is 14 residues. Germline assignment: CDR1 MNHNS and CDR2 SASEGT. V was pared by 3 bases and J by 7 bases, with 12 bases between. The sequence was collected from a man aged 30-40 years in good health. Some clones in this sample may be carry-over from other donors' samples. The sample was peripheral blood mononuclear cells. V and J are TRBV6-1 and TRBJ1-4; D remains ambiguous. The CDR3 here is CASSDGPASEKLFF. The CDR3 DNA sequence: TGTGCCAGCAGTGACGGGCCAGCGAGTGAAAAACTGTTTTTT.